Listed here are 23 T cell receptor beta chains from one sample, sequenced in a study of tumor-infiltrating lymphocytes in primary liver carcinoma. In addition to blood RNA drawn from unsorted whole blood, germline DNA was extracted. Production of TCR beta cDNA used around 0.45 ug total RNA together with a constant-region primer. Sequencing libraries for TCR beta derived from three nested multiplex PCR rounds that used slightly modified ARM-PCR. The first two PCR rounds used TRBV1-TRBV30 forward primers with a C-beta reverse primer, roughly 10 cycles each. TCRdb ran MiXCR on the multiplex PCR reads and lists one entry per CDR3 protein. This repertoire shows approximately 330,000 distinct CDR3 sequences, around 60% found once; its top ten account for about 6.1%. Sequencing was done on a sample of peripheral blood. These receptors all come from a middle-aged man with primary liver carcinoma and hepatitis B virus infection.

Note on this clonotype: A read error is likely, as this CDR3 ends without the conserved phenylalanine or tryptophan. The V gene is TRBV11-1, the J gene TRBJ2-2; D not resolved. Between the trimmed V and J ends, which lost 3 bases and 7 bases, there was a span of 9 bases. CDR3 length: 13 residues. Germline V gene sequence: CDR1 SGHAT, CDR2 FQDESV (reference sequence). CDR3 sequence (DNA): TGTGCCAGCAGCTTTGACATGGGCGGGGAGCTGTTTCTT. It codes for CASSFDMGGELFL.

With respect to this clonotype: Since a much larger clone is just one base distant, this may be a read error. This chain joins TRBV6-5 and TRBJ2-7; D is perhaps TRBD2 (5 bases). The CDR3 spans 13 residues. V lost 0 bases and J lost 4, with 7 bases in between. Germline V lookup: CDR1 MNHEY, CDR2 SVGAGI. CDR3 residues: CASSYSGVYEQYF. The DNA of the CDR3 is TGTGCCAGCAGTTACTCCGGGGTTTACGAGCAGTACTTC.

The chain employs TRBV11-2 and TRBJ2-7, with 10 bases that match TRBD2. Trimming cost V 8 bases and J 6 bases; bases outside gene matches: 16. Per germline, CDR1 SGHAT and CDR2 FQNNGV. The length of the CDR3 is 16 residues. The CDR3 DNA reads as TGTGCCAGCGGCTCACTGGCTAGCGGGAGTAGCGGCGAGCAGTACTTC. This encodes CASGSLASGSSGEQYF.

This clonotype was counted many times. The chain carries TRBV5-5 and TRBJ2-3; 7 nucleotides agree with TRBD2. The CDR3 is made up of 16 amino acids. V gave up 0 bases and J gave up 7 bases; unmatched junction bases: 11. CDR1 and CDR2 (germline): SGHKS, YYEKEE (reference sequence). CDR3 amino acids: CASSLASAGVAYTQYF. The CDR3 DNA reads TGTGCCAGCAGCTTGGCCTCTGCGGGAGTAGCGTATACGCAGTATTTT. Complete variable domain (other parts from reference TRBV5-5 and TRBJ2-3): DAGVTQSPTHLIKTRGQQVTLRCSPISGHKSVSWYQQVLGQGPQFIFQYYEKEERGRGNFPDRFSARQFPNYSSELNVNALLLGDSALYLCASSLASAGVAYTQYFGPGTRLTVL.

This clonotype has a handful of counts. This rearrangement joins TRBV5-4 to TRBJ1-2; 8 positions match TRBD1. The trim removed 0 bases at V and 4 bases at J, leaving 2 bases unmatched. The CDR3 runs 14 residues. From germline, CDR1 is SGHNT and CDR2 YYREEE (reference sequence). The CDR3 protein is CASSLDRGFYGYTF. The CDR3, as DNA: TGTGCCAGCAGCTTGGACAGGGGGTTCTATGGCTACACCTTC.

Regarding this clonotype: The junction departs from the called germline gene at one end, perhaps through a read error. The chain combines TRBV5-5 with TRBJ2-2, with D perhaps matching TRBD1 (5 bases). Germline CDR1 SGHKS, CDR2 YYEKEE (reference sequence). The CDR3 runs to 14 residues. For the CDR3, the DNA is TGTGCCAGCAGCTTGGACGGACAAGGAGTTGAGGTGCTTTTT. Amino acids: CASSLDGQGVEVLF.

This clonotype was counted a single time. This may come from a read error, since a much larger clone is one base off. The chain has TRBV12-3 or TRBV12-4 and TRBJ2-1; D possibly corresponds to TRBD1 (6 bases). This CDR3 is built from 14 residues. For the CDR3, the DNA is TGTGCCACAACTCAGGGGTCCGCCTACAATGAGCACTTCTTC. Its protein is CATTQGSAYNEHFF.

This clonotype has at least ten counts. The chain couples TRBV4-1 to TRBJ2-3, with D possibly being TRBD1 or TRBD2 (5 bases each). CDR1 and CDR2 (germline): MGHRA, YSYEKL. V was trimmed by 1 base and J by 2 bases, leaving 13 bases between them. The CDR3 is made up of 16 amino acids. CDR3 residues: CASSQGRDAITDTQYF. CDR3 DNA sequence: TGCGCCAGCAGCCAAGGCCGGGACGCTATCACAGATACGCAGTATTTT.

In its sample, this clonotype was seen many times. The chain couples TRBV7-9 to TRBJ2-3; 15 bases agree with TRBD2. CDR3 size: 16 residues. CDR1 SEHNR and CDR2 FQNEAQ come from the germline V gene (reference sequence). The ends lost 4 bases at V and 8 bases at J; junction bases unmatched: 7. In DNA form, the CDR3 reads TGTGCCAGCAGCTCCGGACTAGCGGGAGGGCGGAGTACGCAGTATTTT. This sequence encodes CASSSGLAGGRSTQYF.

Concerning this clonotype itself: A read error may explain this, as a much larger clone is one base away. The chain uses TRBV7-9 and TRBJ2-3, with D possibly TRBD2 on 6 matching bases. Germline CDR1 reads SEHNR; CDR2 reads FQNEAQ (reference sequence). The CDR3 contains 14 residues. The CDR3 reads CACSPPRELSRGYF. CDR3 nucleotides: TGTGCCTGCAGCCCTCCACGGGAGTTATCAAGAGGGTATTTT.

This clonotype appeared many times. The gene calls are TRBV29-1 and TRBJ1-1, with 7 nucleotides matching TRBD1. The CDR3 spans 13 residues. From germline, CDR1 is SQVTM and CDR2 ANQGSEA. V lost 8 bases and J lost 4; bases outside the gene matches: 10. The DNA for the CDR3 is TGCAGCCCAACGTTGAGGGGGCGCACTGAAGCTTTCTTT. Translation: CSPTLRGRTEAFF. Full variable domain (remainder filled in from reference TRBV29-1 and TRBJ1-1): SAVISQKPSRDICQRGTSLTIQCQVDSQVTMMFWYRQQPGQSLTLIATANQGSEATYESGFVIDKFPISRPNLTFSTLTVSNMSPEDSSIYLCSPTLRGRTEAFFGQGTRLTVV.

Remarks on this clonotype: A read error is possible here, since a much larger clone lies one base away. The chain links TRBV6-6 to TRBJ2-2, with 8 positions matching TRBD1. Germline-derived CDR1 and CDR2 are MNHNY and SVGAGI (reference sequence). V lost 5 bases to trimming and J lost 0 bases; unmatched junction nucleotides: 5. This CDR3 region has 16 residues. CDR3 region: CASSTGQGSNTGELFF. The CDR3 DNA sequence: TGTGCCAGCAGTACCGGACAGGGCTCGAACACCGGGGAGCTGTTTTTT.

To note about this clonotype: The junction does not match germline at one end; this may be a read error. The chain employs TRBV28 and TRBJ2-3; weak D call: TRBD2 (6 bases). The V gene's germline CDR1 is MDHEN and CDR2 SYDVKM. The CDR3 runs 12 residues. CDR3 region: CAGGSGTDMQYF. The DNA of the CDR3 is TGTGCCGGGGGGTCCGGTACAGATATGCAGTATTTT.

Concerning this clonotype: The conserved closing phenylalanine or tryptophan is absent in this CDR3, likely reflecting a read error. The genes are TRBV10-3 and TRBJ2-2; D is uncertain. This CDR3 is 15 amino acids long. Germline assignment: CDR1 ENHRY and CDR2 SYGVKD. DNA for the CDR3: TGCGCCATCAGACCGGCCCTGACGAACACCGGGGAGCTGTTTCTT. This codes for CAIRPALTNTGELFL.

V is TRBV21-1 and J is TRBJ2-1; the listed D gene, TRBD2, was not tested against the DNA. TRBV21-1 is shown as a pseudogene. The CDR3 is made up of 19 amino acids. In DNA form, the CDR3 reads TGTGCCAGCAGACTCGCGGGACTAGCGCTATCCCCAATCTGCAAGGAGCAGTTCTTC. This codes for CASRLAGLALSPICKEQFF.

Details on this clonotype: A clone one base away is much larger, so this may be a read error. This chain joins TRBV5-6 and TRBJ2-7; D perhaps matches TRBD2 (6 bases). The CDR3 runs 12 residues. The germline gives CDR1 SGHDT, CDR2 YYEEEE. Here the CDR3 reads CASSLSEGRGFF. The CDR3 DNA is TGTGCCAGCAGCTTGTCTGAGGGACGGGGGTTCTTC.

As to this clonotype: The junction shows a germline mismatch at one end, possibly a read error. The rearrangement joins TRBV11-2 to TRBJ2-7, with D tentatively TRBD2 (5 bases). Germline CDR1 is SGHAT and CDR2 is FQNNGV. This CDR3 has 16 residues. The CDR3 coding sequence is TGTGTCAGCAGCTCTCAGCTCGAGTCTGAGGGCCACGAGCGGTACTTC. The encoded protein is CVSSSQLESEGHERYF.

This chain connects TRBV5-1 to TRBJ2-5; 7 nucleotides agree with TRBD2. This CDR3 has 14 residues. Germline V gives CDR1 SGHRS, CDR2 YFSETQ. The CDR3 nucleotides read TGCGCTACAAACGGGGGGACCCCTCAAGAGACCCAGTACTTC. Encoded protein: CATNGGTPQETQYF.

Worth noting for this clonotype: The junction departs from the called germline gene at one end, perhaps through a read error. The genes are TRBV5-4 and TRBJ2-5, with D perhaps matching TRBD2 (5 bases). Germline CDR1 and CDR2: SGHNT and YYREEE (reference sequence). The CDR3 covers 13 residues. The CDR3, as DNA: TGTGCCAGCAACTTGGTTCAGGCGGGGACCCAGTACTTC. Translated: CASNLVQAGTQYF.

On this clonotype: A much larger clonotype is one base distant, so this may be a read error. The V gene is TRBV12-3 or TRBV12-4, the J gene TRBJ2-5; 8 bases line up with TRBD1. The CDR3 totals 14 residues. The CDR3 DNA follows: TGTGTCAGCAGTTACGACAGGGGAACAGAGACCCAGTACTTC. Encoded protein: CVSSYDRGTETQYF.

This clonotype occurred a few times. The J gene is TRBJ2-7, the V gene TRBV28, with TRBD2 matching 9 bases. CDR1 is MDHEN and CDR2 is SYDVKM in the germline V gene. The V and J ends lost 6 bases and 3 bases, in that order; junction bases with no gene match: 12. This CDR3 is 16 amino acids long. The CDR3 DNA reads TGTGCCAGCAGCCCACTGGGGCTAGCGGGGAACTACGAGCAGTACTTC. Translating it yields CASSPLGLAGNYEQYF.

Points on this clonotype: A junction boundary mismatches the germline segment, possibly from a read error. As DNA, the CDR3 is TGTGCCAGCAGCCAAGGACTAAGTGACTACGAGCATTACTTC. Protein sequence: CASSQGLSDYEHYF. The chain employs TRBV4-2 and TRBJ2-7; tentatively, D is TRBD2 (5 bases). CDR1 is LGHNA, CDR2 YNFKEQ, per germline. The CDR3 consists of 14 residues.

This clonotype was counted a few times. The V call is TRBV9, the J call TRBJ1-5, with D unresolved. Trimming left V 4 bases short and J 2 bases short, with 4 bases between. From germline, CDR1 is SGDLS and CDR2 YYNGEE. CDR3 length: 12 amino acids. The CDR3 nucleotides read TGTGCCAGCAGCCCCCGCAATCAGCCCCAGCATTTT. It yields the protein CASSPRNQPQHF. Looking up the rest from reference TRBV9 and TRBJ1-5 gives the full variable domain: DSGVTQTPKHLITATGQRVTLRCSPRSGDLSVYWYQQSLDQGLQFLIQYYNGEERAKGNILERFSAQQFPDLHSELNLSSLELGDSALYFCASSPRNQPQHFGDGTRLSIL.